This T cell receptor (beta chain) appears in the sequencing data of a study of identical twins. Study-wide results and caveats: Shared out-of-frame alpha sequences (those common to twins) showed excess low generation probability. Its conclusions, products of cross-sectional statistical analysis, did not come from following the same donors.

With regard to this clonotype: The target antigen is unknown.

All donors comprised healthy Caucasians. Per the germline V gene, CDR1 is SGHAT and CDR2 is FQNNGV. The CDR3 is 13 amino acids. Trimming removed 7 bases at V and 1 base at J, with 10 bases between. Unique molecular identifiers were present on the cDNA, which also gained a universal primer site by template switching. Each CDR3 protein gets one entry after TCRdb re-called the 5' RACE reads with MiXCR. The sample records roughly 250,000 distinct CDR3 sequences, roughly an eighth being singletons. This receptor was obtained from a woman under 30 in good health. Sequenced material: memory (CD45RO+) T cells sorted from blood. V is TRBV11-2 and J is TRBJ2-5, with D unclear. CDR3 loop: CASTRNLQETQYF. In nucleotides, the CDR3 is TGTGCCAGCACCCGGAACCTCCAAGAGACCCAGTACTTC.